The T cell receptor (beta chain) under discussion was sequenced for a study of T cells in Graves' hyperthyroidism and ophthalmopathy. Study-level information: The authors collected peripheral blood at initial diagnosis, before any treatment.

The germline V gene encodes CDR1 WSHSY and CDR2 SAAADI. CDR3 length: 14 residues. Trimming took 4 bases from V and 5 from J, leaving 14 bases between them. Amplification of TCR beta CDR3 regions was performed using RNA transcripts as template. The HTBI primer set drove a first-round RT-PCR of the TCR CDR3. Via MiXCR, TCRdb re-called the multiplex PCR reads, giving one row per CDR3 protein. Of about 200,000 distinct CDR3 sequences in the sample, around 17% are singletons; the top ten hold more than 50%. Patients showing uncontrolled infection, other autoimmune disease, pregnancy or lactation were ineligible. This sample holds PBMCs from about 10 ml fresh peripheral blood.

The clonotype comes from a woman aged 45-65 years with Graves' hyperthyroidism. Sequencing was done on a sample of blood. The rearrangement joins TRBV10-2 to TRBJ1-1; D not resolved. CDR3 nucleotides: TGCGCCAGCAGTGGCGTAGGGCTTGTAACTGAAGCTTTCTTT. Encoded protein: CASSGVGLVTEAFF.